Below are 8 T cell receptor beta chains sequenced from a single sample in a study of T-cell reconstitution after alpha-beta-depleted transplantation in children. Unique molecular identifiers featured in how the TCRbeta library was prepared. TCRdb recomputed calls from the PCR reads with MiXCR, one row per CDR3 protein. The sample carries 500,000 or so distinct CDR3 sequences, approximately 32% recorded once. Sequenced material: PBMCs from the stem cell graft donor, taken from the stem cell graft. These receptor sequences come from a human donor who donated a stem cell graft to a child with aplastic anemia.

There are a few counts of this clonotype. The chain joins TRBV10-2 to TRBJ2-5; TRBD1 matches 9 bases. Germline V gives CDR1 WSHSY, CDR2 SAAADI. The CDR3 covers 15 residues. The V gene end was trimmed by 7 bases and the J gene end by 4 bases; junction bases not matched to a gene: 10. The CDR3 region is CASISGQGHRETQYF. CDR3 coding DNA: TGCGCCAGCATTTCGGGACAGGGTCATCGAGAGACCCAGTACTTC.

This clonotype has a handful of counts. DNA for the CDR3: TGTGCCAGCAGTTACTCGACAGAGACAGGGGGCCAGTGGGAGACCCAGTACTTC. It yields the protein CASSYSTETGGQWETQYF. V is TRBV6-2 or TRBV6-3 and J is TRBJ2-5; 10 positions match TRBD1. Germline CDR1 reads MNHEY; CDR2 reads SVGEGT. This CDR3 has 18 amino acids. V lost 0 bases, J lost 5 bases, and 12 bases stayed unmatched.

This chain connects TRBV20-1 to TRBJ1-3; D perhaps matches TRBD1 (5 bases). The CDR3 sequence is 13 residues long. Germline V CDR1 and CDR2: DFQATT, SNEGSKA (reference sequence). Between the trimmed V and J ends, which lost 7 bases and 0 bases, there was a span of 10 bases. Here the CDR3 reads CSVSGGSGNTIYF. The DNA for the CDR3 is TGCAGTGTCTCCGGGGGCTCTGGAAACACCATATATTTT.

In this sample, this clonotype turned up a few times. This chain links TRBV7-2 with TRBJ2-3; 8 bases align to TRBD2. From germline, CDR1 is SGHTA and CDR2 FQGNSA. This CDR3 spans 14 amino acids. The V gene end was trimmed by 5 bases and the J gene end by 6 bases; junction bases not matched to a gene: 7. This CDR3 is CASSVGLASDTQYF. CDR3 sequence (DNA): TGTGCCAGCAGCGTCGGACTAGCTAGCGATACGCAGTATTTT.

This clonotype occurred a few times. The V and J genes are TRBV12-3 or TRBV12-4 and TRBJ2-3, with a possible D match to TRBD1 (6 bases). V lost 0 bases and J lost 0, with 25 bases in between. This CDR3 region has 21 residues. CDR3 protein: CASSLALGARGAPLSTDTQYF. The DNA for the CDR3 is TGTGCCAGCAGTTTAGCGCTTGGTGCCAGGGGCGCCCCCCTTAGCACAGATACGCAGTATTTT.

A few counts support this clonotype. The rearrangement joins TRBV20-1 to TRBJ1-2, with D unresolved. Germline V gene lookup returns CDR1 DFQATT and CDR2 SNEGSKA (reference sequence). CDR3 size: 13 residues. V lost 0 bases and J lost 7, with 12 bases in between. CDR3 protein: CSARDDWVSGYTF. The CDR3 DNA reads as TGCAGTGCTAGAGACGATTGGGTTTCTGGCTACACCTTC.

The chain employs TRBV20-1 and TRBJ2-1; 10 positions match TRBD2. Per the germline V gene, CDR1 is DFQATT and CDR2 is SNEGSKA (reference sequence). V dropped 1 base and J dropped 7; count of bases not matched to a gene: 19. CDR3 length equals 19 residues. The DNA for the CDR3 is TGCAGTGCTAGAGCCCAGCCTAGCGGGGGAGGGGTATATTATAATGAGCAGTTCTTC. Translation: CSARAQPSGGGVYYNEQFF.

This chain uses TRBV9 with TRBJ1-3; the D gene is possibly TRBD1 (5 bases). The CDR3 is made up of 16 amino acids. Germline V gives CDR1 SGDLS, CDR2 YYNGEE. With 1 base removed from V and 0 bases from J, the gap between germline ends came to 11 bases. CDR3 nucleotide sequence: TGTGCCAGCAGCGTACTGGGGGGAAGCTCTGGAAACACCATATATTTT. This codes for CASSVLGGSSGNTIYF.